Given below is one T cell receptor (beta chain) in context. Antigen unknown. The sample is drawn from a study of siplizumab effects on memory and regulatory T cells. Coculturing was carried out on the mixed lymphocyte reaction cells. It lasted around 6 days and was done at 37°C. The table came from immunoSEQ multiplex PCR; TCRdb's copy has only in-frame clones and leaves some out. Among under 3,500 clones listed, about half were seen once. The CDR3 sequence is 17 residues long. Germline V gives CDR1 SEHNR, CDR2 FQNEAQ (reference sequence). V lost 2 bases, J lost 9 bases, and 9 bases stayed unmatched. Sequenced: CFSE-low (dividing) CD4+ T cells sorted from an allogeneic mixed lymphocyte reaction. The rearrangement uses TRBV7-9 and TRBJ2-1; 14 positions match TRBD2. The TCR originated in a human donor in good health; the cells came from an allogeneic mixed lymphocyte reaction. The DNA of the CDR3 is TGTGCCAGCAGCTTACGGGGACTAGCGGGGGTGTACGTTGAGCAGTTCTTC. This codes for CASSLRGLAGVYVEQFF.